These 30 T cell receptor beta chains came from one sample sequenced in a study of blood T cell repertoires in COVID-19. Measured with immunoSEQ multiplex PCR; TCRdb has only the in-frame clones, and not every one. The table shows 210,000 or so clones, with approximately 87% occurring only once. Sequencing was performed on PBMCs or T cells enriched from blood (not recorded which). These receptors came from a woman aged 50 to 60 in a cohort exposed to, infected with or recovered from COVID-19 (not recorded which).

V gene TRBV7-2 combines with J gene TRBJ2-3; D perhaps matches TRBD2 (7 bases). The germline V gene has CDR1 SGHTA and CDR2 FQGNSA. With 6 bases removed from V and 3 bases from J, the gap between germline ends came to 19 bases. The CDR3 loop spans 16 amino acids. As DNA, the CDR3 is TGTGCCAGCAGTCTAATAGGGGGGGGCTTGACAGATACGCAGTATTTT. The encoded protein is CASSLIGGGLTDTQYF.

The rearrangement links TRBV6-1 to TRBJ2-7; 11 bases map to TRBD2. From germline, CDR1 is MNHNS and CDR2 SASEGT. The V gene end was trimmed by 3 bases and the J gene end by 1 base; junction bases not matched to a gene: 5. This CDR3 contains 16 residues. The CDR3 region is CASSEQLAGASYEQYF. For the CDR3, the DNA is TGTGCCAGCAGTGAGCAACTAGCGGGGGCTTCCTACGAGCAGTACTTC.

The chain combines TRBV6-5 with TRBJ2-5; unclear D gene. Germline CDR1 is MNHEY and CDR2 is SVGAGI. Trimming left V 6 bases short and J 4 bases short, with 6 bases between. The CDR3 extends over 11 amino acids. The CDR3 is CASRERETQYF. The CDR3 DNA sequence: TGTGCCAGCAGGGAGAGAGAGACCCAGTACTTC.

This clone was recorded a few times. The chain links TRBV7-2 to TRBJ2-1, with TRBD2 identical over 7 bases. The J segment lost 5 bases and the V segment lost 3 bases, leaving 7 bases of the junction unmatched. Germline V lookup: CDR1 SGHTA, CDR2 FQGNSA. The CDR3 totals 15 residues. The CDR3 nucleotides are TGTGCCAGCAGCTTCGCCCCGGGGGGAGACAATGAGCAGTTCTTC. It is translated as CASSFAPGGDNEQFF.

This clone has a handful of counts. The CDR3 DNA is TGTGCCAGCAGTGACACACTAGCGGCCTCCACAGATACGCAGTATTTT. Its translation: CASSDTLAASTDTQYF. The rearrangement uses TRBV6-4 and TRBJ2-3; 8 bases fit TRBD2. Losses at the gene ends were 2 bases for V and 2 bases for J; bases not matched to a gene: 6. This CDR3 contains 16 residues. Germline CDR1 reads MRHNA; CDR2 reads SNTAGT.

The rearrangement links TRBV5-6 to TRBJ1-5; 7 positions match TRBD1. Germline loops: CDR1 SGHDT, CDR2 YYEEEE. J gave up 4 bases and V 2 bases, and 3 bases lay outside the gene matches. CDR3 length: 14 amino acids. The CDR3, as DNA: TGTGCCAGCAGCTTTCCAGGGGGGAATCAGCCCCAGCATTTT. Translation gives CASSFPGGNQPQHF.

The chain joins TRBV5-8 to TRBJ1-2, with TRBD1 matching over 7 bases. Germline lookup yields CDR1 SGHTS and CDR2 YDEGEE. The length of the CDR3 is 15 residues. V shed 0 bases and J 3 bases; nucleotides not matched to a gene: 5. CDR3 DNA sequence: TGTGCCAGCAGCTTGGCCGGGACAGAGTACTATGGCTACACCTTC. Translating gives CASSLAGTEYYGYTF.

The chain has TRBV7-2 and TRBJ1-1, with 7 positions matching TRBD1. The germline V gene has CDR1 SGHTA and CDR2 FQGNSA. The CDR3 extends over 16 amino acids. Trimming cost V 5 bases and J 0 bases; bases outside gene matches: 9. The CDR3 here is CASSEQGRSMNTEAFF. In DNA form, the CDR3 reads TGTGCCAGCAGCGAACAGGGGCGGAGCATGAACACTGAAGCTTTCTTT.

V gene TRBV6-2 or TRBV6-3 combines with J gene TRBJ2-1; 9 positions match TRBD1. The germline CDR1 and CDR2 sequences are MNHEY and SVGEGT. V lost 6 bases, J lost 7 bases, and 16 bases stayed unmatched. The CDR3 length is 17 residues. The CDR3 DNA reads as TGTGCCAGCAGCCTACCTAAGGGAGGACAGGGGAGGAATGAGCAGTTCTTC. It specifies CASSLPKGGQGRNEQFF.

This rearrangement joins TRBV6-5 to TRBJ2-5; no reliable D call. V lost 0 bases, J lost 4 bases, and 6 bases lay in between. Germline lookup yields CDR1 MNHEY and CDR2 SVGAGI. The CDR3 spans 13 residues. CDR3 region: CASSYSRRETQYF. CDR3 coding DNA: TGTGCCAGCAGTTACTCGAGGAGAGAGACCCAGTACTTC.

This clone was recorded only once. J is TRBJ2-7 and V is TRBV6-2 or TRBV6-3, with D uncertain. The V and J ends lost 5 bases and 0 bases respectively, with 11 bases between them. This CDR3 is built from 14 residues. Germline assignment: CDR1 MNHEY and CDR2 SVGEGT. DNA for the CDR3: TGTGCCAGCAGTCACAGCATGATCTCCTACGAGCAGTACTTC. It codes for CASSHSMISYEQYF.

The chain is built from TRBV18 and TRBJ2-5; tentatively, D is TRBD1 (6 bases). V was clipped by 0 bases and J by 5 bases, with 25 bases between them. The CDR3 has 19 amino acids. Germline V CDR1 and CDR2: KGHSH, LQKENI. Here the CDR3 reads CASSPPRVLETGIVETQYF. The CDR3 nucleotides are TGTGCCAGCTCACCACCGAGGGTGTTGGAAACAGGGATTGTGGAGACCCAGTACTTC.

This clone was seen a few times. CDR3 sequence: CASSFTGYPGYTF. CDR3 DNA: TGTGCCAGCAGTTTTACAGGGTACCCTGGCTACACCTTC. The J gene is TRBJ1-2, the V gene TRBV28; a possible D gene is TRBD1 (6 bases). The CDR3 runs to 13 residues. CDR1 MDHEN and CDR2 SYDVKM come from the germline V gene. Trimming cost V 3 bases and J 7 bases, with 12 bases left between them.

The rearrangement uses TRBV7-2 and TRBJ1-1; 9 bases align to TRBD1. The V gene's germline CDR1 is SGHTA and CDR2 FQGNSA. CDR3 length equals 15 residues. Trimming cost V 4 bases and J 10 bases; bases outside gene matches: 13. The CDR3 region is CASSSYSGTGSGAFF. The CDR3 DNA reads as TGTGCCAGCAGCTCCTATTCCGGGACAGGGTCAGGAGCTTTCTTT.

This rearrangement joins TRBV11-3 to TRBJ2-7, with 12 bases fitting TRBD2. Germline V gene data show CDR1 as SGHNT and CDR2 as YENEEA. The CDR3 is 15 amino acids. V dropped 5 bases and J dropped 5; count of bases not matched to a gene: 7. DNA of the CDR3: TGTGCCAGCAGCCCGGCTAGCGGGGGGGCTAACGAGCAGTACTTC. It yields the protein CASSPASGGANEQYF.

V is TRBV11-3 and J is TRBJ2-1; tentatively, D is TRBD1 (6 bases). The CDR3 sequence is 12 residues long. In germline, CDR1 is SGHNT, CDR2 YENEEA. Between the trimmed V and J ends, which lost 1 base and 13 bases, there was a span of 11 bases. The CDR3 bases are TGTGCCAGCAGCTTAGGACGGGGACACCAGTTCTTC. It codes for CASSLGRGHQFF.

This clone has just a few counts. In nucleotides, the CDR3 is TGTGCCAGCAGTTACTTCGGGGTAACAGGGGGCCATGGCTACACCTTC. It yields the protein CASSYFGVTGGHGYTF. The V gene is TRBV6-2 or TRBV6-3, the J gene TRBJ1-2; the match to TRBD1 covers 9 bases. The length of the CDR3 is 16 residues. Trimming removed 1 base from V and 6 bases from J; junction bases left unmatched: 9. Per the germline V gene, CDR1 is MNHEY and CDR2 is SVGEGT.

The chain has TRBV2 and TRBJ2-7; 7 bases match TRBD2. V shed 9 bases, J shed 3 bases, and the junction held 5 bases outside the gene matches. There are 12 residues in the CDR3. Germline V lookup: CDR1 SNHLY, CDR2 FYNNEI. The CDR3 protein is CASSTSFYEQYF. In DNA, the CDR3 is TGTGCCAGTTCGACTAGCTTCTACGAGCAGTACTTC. The complete variable domain, with remaining parts taken from reference TRBV2 and TRBJ2-7, reads EPEVTQTPSHQVTQMGQEVILRCVPISNHLYFYWYRQILGQKVEFLVSFYNNEISEKSEIFDDQFSVERPDGSNFTLKIRSTKLEDSAMYFCASSTSFYEQYFGPGTRLTVT.

The genes are TRBV9 and TRBJ2-2; 12 bases match TRBD2. Germline V gene data show CDR1 as SGDLS and CDR2 as YYNGEE. The V segment lost 2 bases and the J segment 4 bases; nucleotides outside the gene matches: 12. This CDR3 contains 19 residues. CDR3 in amino acids: CASSVTSGGPGRGTGELFF. DNA of the CDR3: TGTGCCAGCAGCGTCACTAGCGGGGGGCCGGGTCGGGGCACCGGGGAGCTGTTTTTT.

This chain links TRBV10-3 with TRBJ2-1; TRBD1 might be the D (6 bases). The germline V gene encodes CDR1 ENHRY and CDR2 SYGVKD. V was trimmed by 10 bases and J by 5 bases, leaving 15 bases between them. The CDR3 runs 13 residues. The CDR3 DNA reads as TGTGCCACCCTCCCCGGGGACAACAATGAGCAGTTCTTC. Translated, it gives CATLPGDNNEQFF.

The chain links TRBV19 to TRBJ1-1; possibly TRBD1 for D (6 bases). The CDR3 consists of 15 residues. From germline, CDR1 is LNHDA and CDR2 SQIVND (reference sequence). Trimming removed 2 bases from V and 1 base from J, with 11 bases in between. The CDR3 sequence: CASSITGMENTEAFF. DNA of the CDR3: TGTGCCAGTAGTATAACAGGGATGGAGAACACTGAAGCTTTCTTT.

J is TRBJ2-7 and V is TRBV6-5, with D tentatively TRBD2 (5 bases). This CDR3 contains 16 residues. Trimming stripped 2 bases from V and 2 bases from J, with 16 bases between. Germline-derived CDR1 and CDR2 are MNHEY and SVGAGI. Here the CDR3 DNA reads TGTGCCAGCAGTTACGCCCCAACGGGAAGCACCTACGAGCAGTACTTC. Amino acid sequence: CASSYAPTGSTYEQYF.

The J gene is TRBJ1-5, the V gene TRBV29-1; tentatively, D is TRBD1 (5 bases). The CDR3 spans 13 residues. Trimming cost V 6 bases and J 2 bases, with 11 bases left between them. Germline CDR1 SQVTM, CDR2 ANQGSEA. The DNA of the CDR3 is TGCAGCGTAGGGACGGGGGGCAATCAGCCCCAGCATTTT. As protein: CSVGTGGNQPQHF.

CDR3 amino acids: CASSTGKAKNIQYF. In nucleotides, the CDR3 is TGTGCCAGCTCAACAGGGAAAGCCAAAAACATTCAGTACTTC. The genes are TRBV18 and TRBJ2-4; tentative D call: TRBD1 (6 bases). Trimming pared 5 bases from V and 0 bases from J, leaving 8 bases between. The CDR3 covers 14 residues. Germline V gives CDR1 KGHSH, CDR2 LQKENI.

V and J are TRBV30 and TRBJ1-2; a possible D gene is TRBD1 (6 bases). Germline V gene lookup returns CDR1 GTSNPN and CDR2 SVGIG (reference sequence). V lost 3 bases and J lost 3, with 11 bases in between. The CDR3 consists of 13 residues. CDR3 in amino acids: CAWSRTGYYGYTF. CDR3 DNA: TGTGCCTGGAGCCGCACAGGGTACTATGGCTACACCTTC.

The chain is built from TRBV30 and TRBJ2-7; possible D gene TRBD1, 5 bases. There are 12 residues in the CDR3. The V end lost 2 bases, the J end lost 3 bases, and 8 bases lay between the germline ends. Germline CDR1 is GTSNPN and CDR2 is SVGIG (reference sequence). The CDR3 coding sequence is TGTGCCTGGAGTTTGCAGGGCTACGAGCAGTACTTC. Its translation is CAWSLQGYEQYF. The whole variable domain, remainder taken from reference TRBV30 and TRBJ2-7, is SQTIHQWPATLVQPVGSPLSLECTVEGTSNPNLYWYRQAAGRGLQLLFYSVGIGQISSEVPQNLSASRPQDRQFILSSKKLLLSDSGFYLCAWSLQGYEQYFGPGTRLTVT.

The V call is TRBV18, the J call TRBJ2-5; D unresolved. This CDR3 has 14 residues. V lost 2 bases and J 3 bases, leaving 10 bases between the germline ends. Germline V gene sequence: CDR1 KGHSH, CDR2 LQKENI. Here the CDR3 reads CASSPGSLEETQYF. The CDR3 coding sequence is TGTGCCAGCTCACCAGGCAGTTTGGAAGAGACCCAGTACTTC.

J is TRBJ1-4 and V is TRBV5-5; 7 bases are a match to TRBD1. Germline loops: CDR1 SGHKS, CDR2 YYEKEE (reference sequence). The CDR3 runs 13 residues. Losses at the gene ends were 4 bases for V and 16 bases for J; bases not matched to a gene: 13. For the CDR3, the DNA is TGTGCCAGCAGCCAAGACCGACAGGGATATTCGTTTTTT. Amino acid sequence: CASSQDRQGYSFF.

The chain links TRBV13 to TRBJ2-1; 8 bases line up with TRBD2. CDR3 length equals 17 residues. The germline gives CDR1 PRHDT, CDR2 FYEKMQ (reference sequence). With V trimmed by 2 bases and J by 1 base, 7 bases remained unmatched. CDR3 nucleotides: TGTGCCAGCAGCTTACGTCCAGCGGGGGTTTCCTACAATGAGCAGTTCTTC. Translation: CASSLRPAGVSYNEQFF.

The chain joins TRBV19 to TRBJ1-5, with a possible D match to TRBD1 (6 bases). The CDR3 loop spans 17 amino acids. Germline V gene sequence: CDR1 LNHDA, CDR2 SQIVND (reference sequence). The germline V and J ends were trimmed by 0 bases and 4 bases, with 16 bases remaining between them. The CDR3 spells CASSIDNLRTVNQPQHF. CDR3 coding DNA: TGTGCCAGTAGTATAGATAATTTACGGACAGTTAATCAGCCCCAGCATTTT.